This T cell receptor beta chain is drawn from a study of glioma-infiltrating T cells after dendritic cell vaccination listed by TCRdb under 2016. At the level of the whole study: The cohort comprised roughly 15 glioblastoma patients from Phase I and II dendritic cell vaccination trials, 9 newly diagnosed and 6 with recurrent disease. Survival after dendritic cell vaccination was correlated with TCR sequencing metrics, including TIL content and tumor-blood repertoire overlap. To make the vaccine, monocyte-derived dendritic cells were cultured for about seven days with IL-4 and GM-CSF and then pulsed overnight with autologous tumor lysate. Each patient was given three intradermal dendritic cell vaccine injections, spaced two weeks apart, in the arm below the axilla. In glioblastoma patients vaccinated with dendritic cells, deep sequencing of TCR beta CDR3 regions served to measure tumor-infiltrating lymphocyte content and to compare repertoires between tumor and blood. Patients received autologous tumor lysate-pulsed dendritic cell vaccination between about 2003 and 2012.

The paper's findings and limits, for the study overall: The response model built on TCR overlap across three groups was characterized as speculative, with prospective validation still needed. No direct relationship between TCR clonality and survival was found, suggesting a diverse polyclonal response may matter. The cohort was small and heterogeneous, only a few patients had full blood and tumor sets, and even fewer had initial-recurrent tumor pairs. After dendritic cell vaccination, a higher estimated pretreatment TIL content predicted longer time to progression and longer overall survival.

Explained via the paper, the time point label denotes: after dendritic cell vaccination, including at tumor progression/relapse. Patients were selected for having adequate residual fresh-frozen tumor tissue and more than two years of available survival data. Molecular status otherwise varied across the glioblastoma patients, but none of them carried an isocitrate dehydrogenase mutation. PBMC were collected before vaccination, two weeks after the third vaccination, and at tumor progression if tumor progression occurred. Genomic DNA was extracted with the Qiagen DNeasy Blood extraction Kit. Turning to this clone: This receptor's antigen is unknown. Qualities for individual bases were not recorded, and no much larger clone is one base off.

The trim is 6 bases for V and 1 base for J, with a gap of 13 bases between the germline ends. The germline V gene yields MNHNS for CDR1 and SASEGT for CDR2. Its CDR3 holds 14 amino acids, cysteine through phenylalanine. Just the 42-base CDR3 DNA is kept, in frame starting at base 1. TCRB CDR3 regions were amplified from about 2 ug genomic DNA, or all available DNA if less, using the immunoSEQ assay. Multiplex PCR used 60 forward primers for TCR V beta segments and 13 reverse primers for J beta segments. To estimate reads per starting template, synthetic control templates were spiked into each sample at limiting dilution. Reads of 87 bp were generated by sequencing on the Illumina HiSeq System. From the authors' description of their analysis: PCR and sequencing errors were removed by a nearest neighbor algorithm that merged closely related sequences. TCR overlap was defined as the percentage of unique tumor TCR beta sequences that were also present in the same patient's peripheral blood. TCRdb carries this immuneACCESS record with in-frame sequences only. Its versions omit some clonotypes, under half of them owing to an unresolved V gene in the studies checked, with the rest unexplained. That table furnishes V, J and clone size, whereas the DNA furnished D and trimming. The sample table records roughly 62,000 clones; about 80% of these occur just once. The ten most abundant clones make up approximately 14% of the sample.

The chain is encoded by TRBV6-1 joined to TRBJ2-7; the D gene is perhaps TRBD2, on 6 matching bases. This clonotype was obtained from a human donor with glioblastoma. The sample here was blood, taken after dendritic cell vaccination. The DNA is TGTGCCAGCAGGGAGGGTGGTCTTTCCTACGAGCAGTACTTC. It codes for CASREGGLSYEQYF.